The text below deals with one T cell receptor (beta chain). The data were obtained in a study of cytomegalovirus exposure and HLA in healthy donors. Produced via immunoSEQ multiplex PCR; TCRdb's table is partial and in-frame only. The sample yields approximately 160,000 clones, about 90% seen once. Sequenced input: PBMCs. The receptor was derived from a woman in her late teens or twenties in good health and CMV-seropositive.

This chain's CDR3 is CASSEAGGGGRRNTEAFF. The CDR3, as DNA: TGTGCCAGCAGTGAAGCGGGTGGCGGGGGAAGGCGGAACACTGAAGCTTTCTTT. The J gene is TRBJ1-1, the V gene TRBV6-1, with D perhaps matching TRBD1 (5 bases). The germline CDR1 and CDR2 sequences are MNHNS and SASEGT. With 0 bases removed from V and 1 base from J, the gap between germline ends came to 18 bases. This CDR3 region has 18 residues.